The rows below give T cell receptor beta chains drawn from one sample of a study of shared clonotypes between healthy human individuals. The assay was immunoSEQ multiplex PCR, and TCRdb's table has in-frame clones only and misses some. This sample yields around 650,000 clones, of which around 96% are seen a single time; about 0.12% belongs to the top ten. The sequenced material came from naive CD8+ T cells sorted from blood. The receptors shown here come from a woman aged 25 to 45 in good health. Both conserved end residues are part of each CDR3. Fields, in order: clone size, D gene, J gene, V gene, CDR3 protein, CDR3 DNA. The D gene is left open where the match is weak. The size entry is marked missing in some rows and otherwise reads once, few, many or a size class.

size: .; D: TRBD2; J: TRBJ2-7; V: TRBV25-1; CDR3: CASSEWPSGGYEQYF; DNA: TGTGCCAGCAGTGAATGGCCTAGCGGGGGCTACGAGCAGTACTTC
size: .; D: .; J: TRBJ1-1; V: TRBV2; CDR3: CASSRTGALEAFF; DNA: TGTGCCAGCAGCAGGACTGGAGCTCTAGAAGCTTTCTTT
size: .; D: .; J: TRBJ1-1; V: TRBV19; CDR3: CASSALDRLYTEAFF; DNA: TGTGCCAGTAGTGCACTAGACAGGCTTTACACTGAAGCTTTCTTT
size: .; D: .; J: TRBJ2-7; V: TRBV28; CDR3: CASSFRVLGYEQYF; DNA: TGTGCCAGCAGTTTCAGGGTCTTGGGCTACGAGCAGTACTTC
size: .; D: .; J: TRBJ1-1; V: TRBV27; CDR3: CASSLGRMNTEAFF; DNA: TGTGCCAGCAGTCTGGGACGGATGAACACTGAAGCTTTCTTT
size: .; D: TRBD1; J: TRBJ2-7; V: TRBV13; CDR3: CASSLGGTGALEQYF; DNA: TGTGCCAGCAGCTTAGGAGGGACAGGGGCCCTGGAGCAGTACTTC
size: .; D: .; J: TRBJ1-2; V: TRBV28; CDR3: CASSLGGANYGYTF; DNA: TGTGCCAGCAGTTTGGGGGGCGCAAACTATGGCTACACCTTC
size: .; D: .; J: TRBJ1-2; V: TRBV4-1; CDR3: CASSQDQRENYGYTF; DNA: TGCGCCAGCAGCCAAGATCAGCGAGAGAACTATGGCTACACCTTC
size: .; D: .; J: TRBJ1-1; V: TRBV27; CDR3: CASSLSKGSNTEAFF; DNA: TGTGCCAGCAGTTTATCGAAAGGGAGTAACACTGAAGCTTTCTTT
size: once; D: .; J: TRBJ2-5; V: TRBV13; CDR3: CASSSGRDSQETQYF; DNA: TGTGCCAGCAGCTCGGGTCGGGACTCCCAAGAGACCCAGTACTTC
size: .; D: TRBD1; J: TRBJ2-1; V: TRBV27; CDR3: CASSLGTGVYNEQFF; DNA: TGTGCCAGCAGTTTAGGGACAGGAGTTTACAATGAGCAGTTCTTC
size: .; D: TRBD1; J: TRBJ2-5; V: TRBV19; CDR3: CASSVGTGQETQYF; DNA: TGTGCCAGTAGTGTAGGGACAGGTCAAGAGACCCAGTACTTC
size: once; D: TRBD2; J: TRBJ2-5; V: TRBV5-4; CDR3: CASSQPGLAAQETQYF; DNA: TGTGCCAGCAGTCAACCGGGACTAGCGGCCCAAGAGACCCAGTACTTC
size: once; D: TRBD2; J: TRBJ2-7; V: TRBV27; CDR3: CASSSSGSFIEQYF; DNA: TGTGCCAGCAGCTCTAGCGGGAGTTTCATCGAGCAGTACTTC
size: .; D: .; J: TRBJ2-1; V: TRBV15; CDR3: CATTVERRLAYNEQFF; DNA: TGTGCCACCACTGTAGAACGGAGACTGGCTTACAATGAGCAGTTCTTC
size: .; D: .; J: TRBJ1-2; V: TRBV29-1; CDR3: CSVEGGGYTF; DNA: TGCAGCGTTGAAGGGGGTGGCTACACCTTC
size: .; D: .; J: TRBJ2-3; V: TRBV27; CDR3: CASRGRGTDTQYF; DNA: TGTGCCAGCAGGGGTAGGGGCACAGATACGCAGTATTTT
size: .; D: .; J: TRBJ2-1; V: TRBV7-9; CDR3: CASSGVRLPYNEQFF; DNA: TGTGCCAGCAGCGGAGTCCGACTACCTTACAATGAGCAGTTCTTC
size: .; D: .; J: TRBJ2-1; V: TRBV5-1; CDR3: CASSFSRYNEQFF; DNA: TGCGCCAGCAGCTTCTCCCGGTACAATGAGCAGTTCTTC
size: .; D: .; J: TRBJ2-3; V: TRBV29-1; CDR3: CSVPVGTSTDTQYF; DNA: TGCAGCGTACCTGTCGGGACTAGCACAGATACGCAGTATTTT
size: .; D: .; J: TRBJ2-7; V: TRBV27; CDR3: CASSPVGVYEQYF; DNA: TGTGCCAGCAGTCCAGTGGGGGTTTACGAGCAGTACTTC
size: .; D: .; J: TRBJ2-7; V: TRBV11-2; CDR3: CASSLGFYEQYF; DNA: TGTGCCAGCAGCTTAGGGTTTTACGAGCAGTACTTC
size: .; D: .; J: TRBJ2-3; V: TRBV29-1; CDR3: CSAEIGEPDTQYF; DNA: TGCAGCGCTGAAATCGGGGAACCAGATACGCAGTATTTT
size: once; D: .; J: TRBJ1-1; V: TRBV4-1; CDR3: CASSQEESRNLNTEAFF; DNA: TGCGCCAGCAGCCAAGAAGAGAGTAGGAATTTGAACACTGAAGCTTTCTTT
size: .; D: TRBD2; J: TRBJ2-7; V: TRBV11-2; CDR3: CASRPLGLSGPRRYEQYF; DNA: TGTGCCAGCAGGCCCTTGGGCCTTAGCGGGCCGAGGAGGTACGAGCAGTACTTC
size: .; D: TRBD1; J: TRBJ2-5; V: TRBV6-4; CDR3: CASSDVAGGRLETQYF; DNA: TGTGCCAGCAGTGACGTGGCAGGGGGCCGGCTGGAGACCCAGTACTTC
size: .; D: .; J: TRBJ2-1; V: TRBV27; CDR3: CASSLYSGVGEQFF; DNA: TGTGCCAGCAGTTTGTATTCGGGGGTCGGTGAGCAGTTCTTC
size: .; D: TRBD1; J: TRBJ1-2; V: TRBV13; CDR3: CASSYTRSDRVEDGYTF; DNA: TGTGCCAGCTCCTACACTCGGTCGGACAGGGTAGAGGATGGCTACACCTTC
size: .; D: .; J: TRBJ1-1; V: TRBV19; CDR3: CASSLGTWTAEAFF; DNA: TGTGCCAGTAGCTTGGGGACTTGGACTGCTGAAGCTTTCTTT
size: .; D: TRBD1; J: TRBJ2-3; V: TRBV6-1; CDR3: CASSEVGTGVASGTDTQYF; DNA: TGTGCCAGCAGTGAAGTTGGGACAGGGGTCGCATCGGGCACAGATACGCAGTATTTT
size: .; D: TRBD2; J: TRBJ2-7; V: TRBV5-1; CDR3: CASSAGTSGSYEQYF; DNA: TGCGCCAGCAGCGCCGGGACTAGCGGCTCCTACGAGCAGTACTTC
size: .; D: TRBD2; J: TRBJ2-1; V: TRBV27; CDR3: CASSFSGTKYNEQFF; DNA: TGTGCCAGCAGTTTCAGCGGGACCAAATACAATGAGCAGTTCTTC
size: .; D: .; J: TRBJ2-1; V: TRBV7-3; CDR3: CASSATSYNEQFF; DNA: TGTGCCAGCAGCGCGACTAGCTACAATGAGCAGTTCTTC
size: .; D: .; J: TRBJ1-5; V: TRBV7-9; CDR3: CASSLLGFWGTESNQPQHF; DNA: TGTGCCAGCAGCTTATTGGGCTTTTGGGGGACGGAGAGCAATCAGCCCCAGCATTTT
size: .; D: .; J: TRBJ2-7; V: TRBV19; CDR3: CASSGTLLDSREQYF; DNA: TGTGCCAGTAGTGGAACTCTTCTCGACAGTCGCGAGCAGTACTTC
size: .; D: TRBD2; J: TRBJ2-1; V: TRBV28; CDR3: CASSSLSGSSYNEQFF; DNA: TGTGCCAGCAGTTCCCTTAGCGGGAGCTCCTACAATGAGCAGTTCTTC
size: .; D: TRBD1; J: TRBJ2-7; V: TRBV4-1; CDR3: CASSQDRERTYEQYF; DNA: TGCGCCAGCAGCCAGGACAGGGAACGAACCTACGAGCAGTACTTC
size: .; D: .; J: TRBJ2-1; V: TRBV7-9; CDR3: CASSLASGIYNEQFF; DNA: TGTGCCAGCAGCTTAGCTAGCGGAATCTACAATGAGCAGTTCTTC
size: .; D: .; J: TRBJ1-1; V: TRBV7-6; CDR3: CASSFNPGVDQPDTEAFF; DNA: TGTGCCAGCAGCTTTAATCCAGGGGTCGACCAGCCGGACACTGAAGCTTTCTTT
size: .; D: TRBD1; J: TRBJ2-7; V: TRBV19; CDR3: CASSYRGPYEQYF; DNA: TGTGCCAGTAGTTACAGGGGTCCCTACGAGCAGTACTTC
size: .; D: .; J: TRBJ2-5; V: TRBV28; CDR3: CASSFLLQGIQETQYF; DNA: TGTGCCAGCAGTTTCCTCCTGCAGGGGATTCAAGAGACCCAGTACTTC
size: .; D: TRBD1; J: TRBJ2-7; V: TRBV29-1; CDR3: CSVGDRGYEQYF; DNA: TGCAGCGTTGGGGACAGGGGCTACGAGCAGTACTTC
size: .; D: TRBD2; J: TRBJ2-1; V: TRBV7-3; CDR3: CASSEVSGLAGVDEQFF; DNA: TGTGCCAGCTCCGAGGTTTCAGGACTAGCGGGAGTGGATGAGCAGTTCTTC
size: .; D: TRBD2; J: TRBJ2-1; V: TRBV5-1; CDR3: CASSLEGVAGVSEQFF; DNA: TGCGCCAGCAGCTTGGAAGGAGTAGCGGGAGTGAGTGAGCAGTTCTTC
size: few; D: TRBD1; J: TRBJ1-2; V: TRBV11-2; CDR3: CASSPPGTGHGYTF; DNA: TGTGCCAGCAGCCCCCCCGGGACAGGGCATGGCTACACCTTC
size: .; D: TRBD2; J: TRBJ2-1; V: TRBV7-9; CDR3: CASIPLGAGGGNEQFF; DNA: TGTGCCAGCATCCCGCTTGGAGCGGGAGGGGGGAATGAGCAGTTCTTC
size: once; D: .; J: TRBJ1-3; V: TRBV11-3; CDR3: CASSGLENTIYF; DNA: TGTGCCAGCAGCGGGTTAGAAAACACCATATATTTT
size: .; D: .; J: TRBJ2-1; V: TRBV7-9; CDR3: CASSLANEQFF; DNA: TGTGCCAGCAGCCTAGCCAATGAGCAGTTCTTC
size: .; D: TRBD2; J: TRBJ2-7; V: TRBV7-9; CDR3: CASSLALAGGRYEQYF; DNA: TGTGCCAGCAGCTTAGCGCTGGCGGGAGGACGCTACGAGCAGTACTTC
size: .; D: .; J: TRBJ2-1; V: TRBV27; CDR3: CASSTLTGTEQFF; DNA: TGTGCCAGCAGTACCCTAACAGGGACCGAGCAGTTCTTC
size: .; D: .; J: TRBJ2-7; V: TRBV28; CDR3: CASSEVAEQYF; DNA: TGTGCCAGCAGCGAGGTCGCCGAGCAGTACTTC
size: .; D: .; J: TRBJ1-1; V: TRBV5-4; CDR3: CASSPWSGSTEAFF; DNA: TGTGCCAGCAGCCCCTGGTCGGGGAGTACTGAAGCTTTCTTT
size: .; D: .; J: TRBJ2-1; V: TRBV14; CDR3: CASSQYGEQFF; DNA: TGTGCCAGCAGCCAGTACGGTGAGCAGTTCTTC
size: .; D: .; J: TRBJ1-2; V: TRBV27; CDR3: CASSLGQNYGYTF; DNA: TGTGCCAGCAGTTTGGGACAAAACTATGGCTACACCTTC
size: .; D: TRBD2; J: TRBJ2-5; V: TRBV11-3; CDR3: CASSNRLAGTHGAQYF; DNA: TGTGCCAGCAGCAATCGACTAGCGGGAACCCACGGGGCCCAGTACTTC
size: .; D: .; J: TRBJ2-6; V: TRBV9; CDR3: CASSGGTDSSGANVLTF; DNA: TGTGCCAGCAGCGGCGGGACGGACAGCTCTGGGGCCAACGTCCTGACTTTC